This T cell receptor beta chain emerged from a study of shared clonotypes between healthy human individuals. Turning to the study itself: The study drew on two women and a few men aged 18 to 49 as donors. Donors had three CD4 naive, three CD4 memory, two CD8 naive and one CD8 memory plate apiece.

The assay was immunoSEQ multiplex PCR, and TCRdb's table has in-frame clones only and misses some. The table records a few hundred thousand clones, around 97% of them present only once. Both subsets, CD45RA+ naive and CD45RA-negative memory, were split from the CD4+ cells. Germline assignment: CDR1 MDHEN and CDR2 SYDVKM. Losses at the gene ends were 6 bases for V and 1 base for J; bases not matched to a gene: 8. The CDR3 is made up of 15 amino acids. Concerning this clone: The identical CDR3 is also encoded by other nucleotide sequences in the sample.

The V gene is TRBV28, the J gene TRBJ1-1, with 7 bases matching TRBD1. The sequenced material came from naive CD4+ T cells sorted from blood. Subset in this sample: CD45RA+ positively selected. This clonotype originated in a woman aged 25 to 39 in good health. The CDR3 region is CASSSTGAGNTEAFF. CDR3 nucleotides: TGTGCCAGCAGCTCCACAGGGGCGGGGAACACTGAAGCTTTCTTT.